One and the same sample provided the 7 T cell receptor beta chains below, sequenced in a study of cytomegalovirus exposure and HLA in healthy donors. The study ran its PCR with 60 Vbeta and 13 Jbeta primers. Assay: immunoSEQ multiplex PCR; the TCRdb copy retains only in-frame clones and omits some. Seen here are about 150,000 clones, roughly four fifths observed once, and the top ten hold less than 2%. Sequences were obtained from PBMCs. Source of these receptors: a man in his forties in good health and CMV-seronegative.

This chain links TRBV19 with TRBJ1-5; D might be TRBD1 (5 bases). V shed 2 bases and J shed 7 bases, with 12 bases lying between them. The CDR3 totals 14 residues. CDR1 LNHDA and CDR2 SQIVND come from the germline V gene (reference sequence). This chain's CDR3 is CASSILGVEQPQHF. In nucleotides, the CDR3 is TGTGCCAGTAGTATACTAGGGGTGGAACAGCCCCAGCATTTT.

The chain joins TRBV28 to TRBJ2-1; TRBD1 matches at 7 bases. The germline V gene has CDR1 MDHEN and CDR2 SYDVKM. The V gene end was trimmed by 2 bases and the J gene end by 8 bases; junction bases not matched to a gene: 6. The CDR3 spans 14 residues. The CDR3: CASSLTRGFDEQFF. For the CDR3, the DNA is TGTGCCAGCAGTTTAACCAGGGGGTTCGATGAGCAGTTCTTC.

The rearrangement joins TRBV5-4 to TRBJ1-1, with a possible D match to TRBD1 (5 bases). This CDR3 spans 17 amino acids. CDR1 is SGHNT, CDR2 YYREEE, per germline (reference sequence). Trimming cost V 1 base and J 1 base, with 17 bases left between them. CDR3 DNA: TGTGCCAGCAGCTTGCCCGTGGGGGGGTGGGGGAACACTGAAGCTTTCTTT. Translation gives CASSLPVGGWGNTEAFF.

The rearrangement joins TRBV29-1 to TRBJ1-1, with a possible D match to TRBD1 (6 bases). CDR3 length: 13 amino acids. Germline CDR1 is SQVTM and CDR2 is ANQGSEA. V was cut by 6 bases and J by 2 bases, with 13 bases left in between. CDR3 coding DNA: TGCAGCGTCACGACAGGACTCAACACTGAAGCTTTCTTT. Protein product: CSVTTGLNTEAFF.

The chain is built from TRBV25-1 and TRBJ1-5; 9 positions agree with TRBD1. CDR3 length equals 13 residues. Germline V gene lookup returns CDR1 MGHDK and CDR2 SYGVNS. V shed 6 bases, J shed 6 bases, and the junction held 3 bases outside the gene matches. The CDR3 nucleotides are TGTGCCAGCAGGGGACAGGGTCTTCAGCCCCAGCATTTT. Protein: CASRGQGLQPQHF.

The CDR3: CASSLLGLGGETQYF. The DNA for the CDR3 is TGTGCCAGCAGCCTTCTAGGGTTGGGGGGAGAGACCCAGTACTTC. The rearrangement uses TRBV13 and TRBJ2-5, with D possibly matching TRBD2 (6 bases). CDR1 is PRHDT, CDR2 FYEKMQ, per germline (reference sequence). There are 15 residues in the CDR3. V lost 5 bases and J lost 4, with 17 bases in between.

This chain joins TRBV19 and TRBJ1-2, with D possibly being TRBD1 (5 bases). This CDR3 has 11 amino acids. The V end was cut by 9 bases, the J end by 6 bases, with 11 bases between. Germline V gene lookup returns CDR1 LNHDA and CDR2 SQIVND (reference sequence). The CDR3, as DNA: TGTGCCAGCGGAGGGGTGGATGGCTACACCTTC. The encoded protein is CASGGVDGYTF.